This TCR beta chain appears in the sequencing data of a study of persistence of HIV-infected CD4 T cells. V was cut by 4 bases and J by 2 bases, with 15 bases left in between. The length of the CDR3 is 17 residues. CDR1 is SGHDN, CDR2 FVKESK, per germline. Sequencing used immunoSEQ version 4 in survey mode. The protocol was immunoSEQ multiplex PCR, while the TCRdb copy is restricted to in-frame clones and leaves out a portion. The sample lists 15,000 to 20,000 clones, less than 75% seen once, with roughly 8.3% in the top ten. In the case of this clone: Its specificity is unknown.

Stimulation used around 10 ug/mL lysate from CMV-infected fibroblasts. CD4+ T cells upregulating both CD40 ligand and CD69 were sorted as responding cells. The material sequenced was CD4+ T cells sorted from PBMCs after roughly 19-hour stimulation, taken from a patient who received antiretroviral therapy. The sequence came from an adult woman with HIV who was CMV-seropositive. V and J are TRBV14 and TRBJ1-6, with D tentatively TRBD1 (5 bases). CDR3 protein: CASSPEGIAPYNSPLHF. The DNA of the CDR3 is TGTGCCAGCAGCCCAGAGGGGATCGCGCCCTATAATTCACCCCTCCACTTT.